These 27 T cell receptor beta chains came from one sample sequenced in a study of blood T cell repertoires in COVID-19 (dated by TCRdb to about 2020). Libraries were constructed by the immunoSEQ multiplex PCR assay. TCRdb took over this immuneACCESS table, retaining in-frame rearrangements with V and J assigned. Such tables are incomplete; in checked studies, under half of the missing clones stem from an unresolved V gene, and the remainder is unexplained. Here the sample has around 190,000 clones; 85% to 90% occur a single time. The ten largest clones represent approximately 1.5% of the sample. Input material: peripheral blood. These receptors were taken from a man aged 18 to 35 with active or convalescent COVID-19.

The CDR3: CASSEDYLGETQYF. Written as DNA, the CDR3 is TGCGCCAGCAGTGAGGACTACTTGGGAGAGACCCAGTACTTC. The chain employs TRBV10-1 and TRBJ2-5, with D tentatively TRBD2 (5 bases). In germline, CDR1 is WNHNN, CDR2 SYGVQD (reference sequence). The CDR3 contains 14 residues. Trimming stripped 2 bases from V and 4 bases from J, with 11 bases between.

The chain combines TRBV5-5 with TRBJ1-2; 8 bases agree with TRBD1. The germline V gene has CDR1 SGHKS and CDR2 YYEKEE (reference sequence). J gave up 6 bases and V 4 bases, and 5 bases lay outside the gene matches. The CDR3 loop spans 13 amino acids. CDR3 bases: TGTGCCAGCAGCATCCAGGGGGCGGATGGCTACACCTTC. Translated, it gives CASSIQGADGYTF.

CDR3 region: CASSQFLGVGYTF. DNA for the CDR3: TGTGCCAGCAGCCAATTTTTAGGGGTCGGCTACACCTTC. The chain employs TRBV3-1 (or the pseudogene TRBV3-2) and TRBJ1-2; D might be TRBD1 (5 bases). Trimming shortened V by 2 bases and J by 8 bases, and 12 bases separated the two germline ends. The CDR3 has 13 amino acids. In germline, CDR1 is LGHDT, CDR2 YNNKEL (reference sequence).

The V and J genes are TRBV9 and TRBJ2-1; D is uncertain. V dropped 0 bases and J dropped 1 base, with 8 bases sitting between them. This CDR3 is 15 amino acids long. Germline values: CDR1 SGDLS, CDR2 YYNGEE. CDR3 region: CASSVGSASYNEQFF. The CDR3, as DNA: TGTGCCAGCAGCGTAGGCAGCGCTTCCTACAATGAGCAGTTCTTC.

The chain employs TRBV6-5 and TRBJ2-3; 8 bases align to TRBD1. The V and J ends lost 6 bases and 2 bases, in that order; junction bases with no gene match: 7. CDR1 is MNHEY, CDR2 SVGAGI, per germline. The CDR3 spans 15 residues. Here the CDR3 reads CASSSDRAPTDTQYF. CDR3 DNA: TGTGCCAGCAGCTCGGACAGGGCCCCCACAGATACGCAGTATTTT.

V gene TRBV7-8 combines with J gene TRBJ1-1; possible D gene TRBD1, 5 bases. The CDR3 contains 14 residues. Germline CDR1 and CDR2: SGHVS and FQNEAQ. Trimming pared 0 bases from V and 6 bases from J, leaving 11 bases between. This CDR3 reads CASSLAEGQPEAFF. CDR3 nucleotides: TGTGCCAGCAGCTTAGCGGAGGGGCAACCTGAAGCTTTCTTT.

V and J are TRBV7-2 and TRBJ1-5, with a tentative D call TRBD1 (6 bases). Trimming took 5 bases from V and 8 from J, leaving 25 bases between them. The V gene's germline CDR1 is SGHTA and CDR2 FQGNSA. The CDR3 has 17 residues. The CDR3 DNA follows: TGTGCCAGCAGCGTAGGCCGTGCTACAGGGTTTAGGGAGCCCCAGCATTTT. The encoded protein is CASSVGRATGFREPQHF.

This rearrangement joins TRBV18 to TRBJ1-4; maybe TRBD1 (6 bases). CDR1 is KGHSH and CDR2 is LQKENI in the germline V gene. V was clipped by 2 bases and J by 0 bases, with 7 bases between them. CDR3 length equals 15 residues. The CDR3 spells CASSPGQPTNEKLFF. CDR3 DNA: TGTGCCAGCTCACCAGGACAGCCAACTAATGAAAAACTGTTTTTT.

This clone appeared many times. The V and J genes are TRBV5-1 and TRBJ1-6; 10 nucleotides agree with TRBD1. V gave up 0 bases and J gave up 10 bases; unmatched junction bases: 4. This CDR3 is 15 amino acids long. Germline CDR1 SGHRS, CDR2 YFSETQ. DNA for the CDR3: TGCGCCAGCAGCTTGGAGGGGACAGGGGCCTCACCCCTCCACTTT. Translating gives CASSLEGTGASPLHF.

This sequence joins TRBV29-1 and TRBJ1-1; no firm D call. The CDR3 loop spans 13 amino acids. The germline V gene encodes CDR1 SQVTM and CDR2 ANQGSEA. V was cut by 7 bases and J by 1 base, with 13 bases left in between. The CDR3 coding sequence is TGCAGCGCTGTGGGCGATCGGAACACTGAAGCTTTCTTT. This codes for CSAVGDRNTEAFF.

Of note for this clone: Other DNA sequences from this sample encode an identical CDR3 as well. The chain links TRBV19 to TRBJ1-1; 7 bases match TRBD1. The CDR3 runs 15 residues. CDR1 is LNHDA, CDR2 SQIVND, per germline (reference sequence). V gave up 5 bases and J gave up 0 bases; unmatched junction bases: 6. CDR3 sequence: CASSPRTGMNTEAFF. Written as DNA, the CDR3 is TGTGCCAGTAGTCCCCGGACAGGTATGAACACTGAAGCTTTCTTT.

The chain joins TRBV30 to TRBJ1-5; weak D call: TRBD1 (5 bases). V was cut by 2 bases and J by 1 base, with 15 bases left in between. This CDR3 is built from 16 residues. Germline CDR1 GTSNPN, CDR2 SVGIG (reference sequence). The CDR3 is CAWSQTAGLSNQPQHF. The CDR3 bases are TGTGCCTGGAGTCAGACCGCGGGGCTGAGCAATCAGCCCCAGCATTTT.

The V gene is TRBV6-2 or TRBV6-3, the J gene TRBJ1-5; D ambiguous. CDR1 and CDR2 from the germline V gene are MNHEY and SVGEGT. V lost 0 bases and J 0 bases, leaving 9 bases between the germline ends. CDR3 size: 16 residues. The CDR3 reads CASSYSRSNSNQPQHF. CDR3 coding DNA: TGTGCCAGCAGTTACTCGAGGTCGAATAGCAATCAGCCCCAGCATTTT.

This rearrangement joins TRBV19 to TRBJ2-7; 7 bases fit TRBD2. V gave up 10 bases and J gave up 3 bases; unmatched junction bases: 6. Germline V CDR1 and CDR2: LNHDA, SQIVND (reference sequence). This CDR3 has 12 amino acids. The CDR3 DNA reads TGTGCCACCCCTGGCGGGAGCTACGAGCAGTACTTC. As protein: CATPGGSYEQYF. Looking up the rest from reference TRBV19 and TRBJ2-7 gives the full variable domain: DGGITQSPKYLFRKEGQNVTLSCEQNLNHDAMYWYRQDPGQGLRLIYYSQIVNDFQKGDIAEGYSVSREKKESFPLTVTSAQKNPTAFYLCATPGGSYEQYFGPGTRLTVT.

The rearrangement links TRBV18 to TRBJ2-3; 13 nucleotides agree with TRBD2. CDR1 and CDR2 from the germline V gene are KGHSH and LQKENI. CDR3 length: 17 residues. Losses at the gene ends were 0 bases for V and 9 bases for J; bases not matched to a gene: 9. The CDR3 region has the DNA TGTGCCAGCTCACCACCGACTAGCGGGGGGTCCGACGTCACGCAGTATTTT. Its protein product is CASSPPTSGGSDVTQYF.

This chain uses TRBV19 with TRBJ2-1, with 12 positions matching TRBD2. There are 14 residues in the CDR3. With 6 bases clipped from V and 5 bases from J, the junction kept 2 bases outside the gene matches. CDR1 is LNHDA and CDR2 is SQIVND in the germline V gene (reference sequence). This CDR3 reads CASSRLAGDNEQFF. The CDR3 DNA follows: TGTGCCAGTAGCCGACTAGCGGGGGACAATGAGCAGTTCTTC. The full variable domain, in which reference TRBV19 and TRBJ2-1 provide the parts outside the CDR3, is DGGITQSPKYLFRKEGQNVTLSCEQNLNHDAMYWYRQDPGQGLRLIYYSQIVNDFQKGDIAEGYSVSREKKESFPLTVTSAQKNPTAFYLCASSRLAGDNEQFFGPGTRLTVL.

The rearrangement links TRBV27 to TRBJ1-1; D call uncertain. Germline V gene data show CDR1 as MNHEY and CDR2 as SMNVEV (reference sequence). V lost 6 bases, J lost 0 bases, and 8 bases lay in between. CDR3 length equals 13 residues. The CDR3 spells CASRLFMNTEAFF. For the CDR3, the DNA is TGTGCCAGCAGACTCTTCATGAACACTGAAGCTTTCTTT.

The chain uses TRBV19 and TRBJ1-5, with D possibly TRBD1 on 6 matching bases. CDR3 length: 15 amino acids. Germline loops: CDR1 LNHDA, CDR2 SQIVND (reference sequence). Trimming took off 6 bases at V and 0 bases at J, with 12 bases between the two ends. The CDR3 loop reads CASRPGTLSNQPQHF. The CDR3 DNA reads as TGTGCCAGTAGACCCGGGACACTTAGCAATCAGCCCCAGCATTTT.

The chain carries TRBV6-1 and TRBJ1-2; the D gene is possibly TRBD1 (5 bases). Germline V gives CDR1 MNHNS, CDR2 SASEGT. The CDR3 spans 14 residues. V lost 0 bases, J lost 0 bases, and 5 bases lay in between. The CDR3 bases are TGTGCCAGCAGTGAAGCGACAGCTAACTATGGCTACACCTTC. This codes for CASSEATANYGYTF.

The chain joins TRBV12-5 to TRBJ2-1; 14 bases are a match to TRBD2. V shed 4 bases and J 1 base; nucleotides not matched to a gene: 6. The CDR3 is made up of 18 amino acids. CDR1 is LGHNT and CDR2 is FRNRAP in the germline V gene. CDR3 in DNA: TGTGCTAGTGGTTCTGGGACTAGCGGGAGAGGTTCCTACAATGAGCAGTTCTTC. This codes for CASGSGTSGRGSYNEQFF.

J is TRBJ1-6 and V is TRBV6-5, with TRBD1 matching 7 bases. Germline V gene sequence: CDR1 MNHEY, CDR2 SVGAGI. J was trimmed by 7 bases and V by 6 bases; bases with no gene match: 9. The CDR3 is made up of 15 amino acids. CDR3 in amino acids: CASSIRDSPNSPLHF. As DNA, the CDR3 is TGTGCCAGCAGCATCAGGGACAGTCCAAATTCACCCCTCCACTTT.

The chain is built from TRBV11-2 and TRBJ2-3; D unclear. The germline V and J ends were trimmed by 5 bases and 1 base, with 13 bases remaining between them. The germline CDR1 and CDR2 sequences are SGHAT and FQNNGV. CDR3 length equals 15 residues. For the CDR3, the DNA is TGTGCCAGCAGCCTAGTTAGTCGGGGCACAGATACGCAGTATTTT. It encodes CASSLVSRGTDTQYF.

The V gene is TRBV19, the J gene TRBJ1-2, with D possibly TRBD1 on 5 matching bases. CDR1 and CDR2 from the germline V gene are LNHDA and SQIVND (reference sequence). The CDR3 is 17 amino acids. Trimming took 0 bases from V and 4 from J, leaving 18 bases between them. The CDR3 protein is CASSIDIRKGRVYGYTF. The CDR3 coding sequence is TGTGCCAGTAGTATAGATATAAGAAAGGGGCGAGTCTATGGCTACACCTTC.

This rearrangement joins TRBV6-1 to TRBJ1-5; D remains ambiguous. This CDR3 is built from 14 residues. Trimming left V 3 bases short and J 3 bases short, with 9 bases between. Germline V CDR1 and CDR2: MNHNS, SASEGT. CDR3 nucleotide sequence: TGTGCCAGCAGTGACCCGGGAGTCAATCAGCCCCAGCATTTT. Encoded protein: CASSDPGVNQPQHF.

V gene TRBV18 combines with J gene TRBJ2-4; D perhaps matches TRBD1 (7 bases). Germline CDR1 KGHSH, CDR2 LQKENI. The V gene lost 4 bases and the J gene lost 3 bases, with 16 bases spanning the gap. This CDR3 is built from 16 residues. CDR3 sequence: CASSHARGAGKNIQYF. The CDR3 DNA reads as TGTGCCAGCTCACACGCCAGGGGGGCGGGCAAAAACATTCAGTACTTC.

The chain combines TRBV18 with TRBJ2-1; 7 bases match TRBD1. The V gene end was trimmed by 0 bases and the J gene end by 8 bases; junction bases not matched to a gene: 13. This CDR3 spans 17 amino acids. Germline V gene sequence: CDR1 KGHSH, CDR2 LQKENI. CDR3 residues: CASSPPRQGIWVHEQFF. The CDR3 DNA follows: TGTGCCAGCTCACCACCTCGACAGGGAATTTGGGTCCATGAGCAGTTCTTC. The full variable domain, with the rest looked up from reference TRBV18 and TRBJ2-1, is NAGVMQNPRHLVRRRGQEARLRCSPMKGHSHVYWYRQLPEEGLKFMVYLQKENIIDESGMPKERFSAEFPKEGPSILRIQQVVRGDSAAYFCASSPPRQGIWVHEQFFGPGTRLTVL.

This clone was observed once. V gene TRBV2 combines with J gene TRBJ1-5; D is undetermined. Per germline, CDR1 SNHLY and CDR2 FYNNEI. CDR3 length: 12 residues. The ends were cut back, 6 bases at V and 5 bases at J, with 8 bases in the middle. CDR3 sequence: CASSPDYQPQHF. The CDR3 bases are TGTGCCAGCAGCCCAGATTATCAGCCCCAGCATTTT.